These T cell receptor beta chains were read from a single sample in a study of graft-versus-host responses after intestinal transplantation. Method: immunoSEQ multiplex PCR; TCRdb's copy keeps in-frame clones and lacks some. The repertoire holds approximately 50,000 clones, with 70% to 85% as singletons. Antigens for these TCRs are unknown. The sample was unstimulated CD4+ T cells sorted from spleen or lymph node cells, taken before transplant. The receptors come from a human donor who was the organ donor for an intestinal transplant. CDR3s include the opening cysteine and the closing phenylalanine or tryptophan. The D gene is left open where the match is weak. Rows give clone size only sometimes, using once, few, many, or a class for an expanded clone.

size	V	D	J	CDR3	DNA
NA	TRBV19	NA	TRBJ1-1	CASTPGRPMNTEAFF	TGTGCCAGTACCCCGGGACGGCCGATGAACACTGAAGCTTTCTTT
NA	TRBV5-1	TRBD2	TRBJ2-7	CASSLVSGRAYEQYF	TGCGCCAGCAGCTTGGTTAGCGGGAGGGCCTACGAGCAGTACTTC
NA	TRBV29-1	TRBD2	TRBJ2-7	CSAGTSGYEQYF	TGCAGCGCAGGGACTAGCGGCTACGAGCAGTACTTC
NA	TRBV11-2	TRBD1	TRBJ1-5	CASSRDRGQPQHF	TGTGCCAGCAGCCGGGACAGGGGCCAGCCCCAGCATTTT
NA	TRBV6-5	NA	TRBJ2-7	CASSSNYEQYF	TGTGCCAGCAGTTCTAACTACGAGCAGTACTTC
NA	TRBV30	NA	TRBJ1-2	CAWSPTLGGYTF	TGTGCCTGGAGTCCGACATTGGGGGGCTACACCTTC
few	TRBV27	TRBD1	TRBJ1-2	CASSVQGDHYGYTF	TGTGCCAGCAGCGTACAGGGGGACCACTATGGCTACACCTTC
NA	TRBV27	TRBD2	TRBJ2-7	CASSFLTSGAREQYF	TGTGCCAGCAGTTTCCTGACTAGCGGAGCCCGGGAGCAGTACTTC
NA	TRBV11-2	NA	TRBJ2-5	CASSLEETQYF	TGCGCCAGCAGCTTAGAAGAGACCCAGTACTTC
NA	TRBV30	NA	TRBJ2-6	CASGLAGANVLTF	TGTGCCTCCGGTCTGGCTGGGGCCAACGTCCTGACTTTC
few	TRBV30	NA	TRBJ2-5	CAWTGSETQYF	TGTGCCTGGACAGGGAGCGAGACCCAGTACTTC
NA	TRBV6-5	TRBD2	TRBJ2-3	CASSSGLAYTDTQYF	TGTGCCAGCAGCTCCGGACTAGCTTACACAGATACGCAGTATTTT
NA	TRBV11-2	TRBD1	TRBJ2-7	CASSTGQGAFKQYF	TGTGCCAGCAGCACGGGACAGGGGGCCTTTAAGCAGTACTTC
few	TRBV5-4	TRBD2	TRBJ2-2	CASSWGLAGGPSTGELFF	TGTGCCAGCAGCTGGGGACTAGCGGGGGGGCCCAGCACCGGGGAGCTGTTTTTT
NA	TRBV27	NA	TRBJ2-4	CASSSRGDIQYF	TGTGCCAGCAGCTCTAGGGGGGACATTCAGTACTTC
once	TRBV11-3	TRBD1	TRBJ2-1	CASLLRDRVTNEQFF	TGTGCCAGCTTACTCCGGGACAGGGTTACCAATGAGCAGTTCTTC
NA	TRBV2	TRBD1	TRBJ1-5	CASSRWGRTGLNQPQHF	TGTGCCAGCTCCAGATGGGGGCGGACAGGCCTCAATCAGCCCCAGCATTTT
NA	TRBV12-2	NA	TRBJ2-7	CASRPAGGIREQYF	TGTGCAAGTCGCCCTGCAGGTGGGATTCGAGAGCAGTACTTC
NA	TRBV5-1	NA	TRBJ1-2	CASSLVGAENGYTF	TGCGCCAGCAGCTTGGTGGGGGCAGAAAATGGCTACACCTTC
NA	TRBV11-3	TRBD2	TRBJ2-1	CASSLDLTGRGNEQFF	TGTGCCAGCAGCTTAGATCTGACGGGGAGGGGAAATGAGCAGTTCTTC